What follows are 23 T cell receptor beta chains derived from one specimen sequenced in a study of cytomegalovirus exposure and HLA in healthy donors (dated by TCRdb to the late 2010s). Libraries came from the immunoSEQ multiplex PCR assay. For the multiplex PCR, a mixture combining 60 forward primers for TCR Vbeta segments and 13 reverse primers for TCR Jbeta segments was used. TCRdb provides this immuneACCESS table in a form limited to in-frame rearrangements. Some clones are lacking; in checked studies, under half of them reflect an unresolved V gene, and why the rest are absent is not known. The sample table contains about 180,000 clones; only one count was recorded for approximately 80% of them. 6.5% to 8.5% of the sample is held by the ten biggest clonotypes. Specimen: PBMCs. The receptors stem from a man aged 30-40 years in good health and CMV-seropositive.

The rearrangement uses TRBV6-1 and TRBJ2-7; TRBD2 might be the D (6 bases). V shed 6 bases and J shed 1 base, with 16 bases lying between them. This CDR3 spans 15 amino acids. Germline CDR1 MNHNS, CDR2 SASEGT. CDR3 in amino acids: CASRDRAGPSYEQYF. In nucleotides, the CDR3 is TGTGCCAGCAGAGATCGGGCGGGGCCATCCTACGAGCAGTACTTC.

The chain has TRBV7-2 and TRBJ1-2; no clear D. The CDR3 is made up of 15 amino acids. From germline, CDR1 is SGHTA and CDR2 FQGNSA. The V end was cut by 3 bases, the J end by 4 bases, with 15 bases between. The CDR3 DNA sequence: TGTGCCAGCAGCTTCGCCCCAGAACCCTTCTATGGCTACACCTTC. Encoded protein: CASSFAPEPFYGYTF.

This clone has more than one count but fewer than ten. This chain connects TRBV4-3 to TRBJ2-1; tentative D call: TRBD1 (5 bases). CDR3 length: 15 amino acids. The V gene's germline CDR1 is LGHNA and CDR2 YSLEER. V lost 1 base, J lost 5 bases, and 12 bases lay in between. The chain's CDR3 is CASSQVQGSHNEQFF. The CDR3, as DNA: TGCGCCAGCAGCCAAGTTCAGGGTTCCCACAATGAGCAGTTCTTC.

In nucleotides, the CDR3 is TGTGCCAGCAGCCGAAACTATGCGGGAGTCGGGGGCTACACCTTC. This sequence encodes CASSRNYAGVGGYTF. The chain joins TRBV5-6 to TRBJ1-2; D gene unclear. The V gene's germline CDR1 is SGHDT and CDR2 YYEEEE. Trimming pared 4 bases from V and 8 bases from J, leaving 21 bases between. The CDR3 consists of 15 residues. Looking up the rest from reference TRBV5-6 and TRBJ1-2 gives the full variable domain: DAGVTQSPTHLIKTRGQQVTLRCSPKSGHDTVSWYQQALGQGPQFIFQYYEEEERQRGNFPDRFSGHQFPNYSSELNVNALLLGDSALYLCASSRNYAGVGGYTFGSGTRLTVV.

The chain is built from TRBV27 and TRBJ1-6; no firm D call. Germline V gives CDR1 MNHEY, CDR2 SMNVEV (reference sequence). Trimming left V 5 bases short and J 5 bases short, with 16 bases between. The CDR3 is 16 amino acids. In DNA, the CDR3 is TGTGCCAGCAGTGTGTGGGCCCCTCGGCATAATTCACCCCTCCACTTT. Residues: CASSVWAPRHNSPLHF.

This clone was seen once. The chain recombines TRBV7-2 with TRBJ1-2, with 10 nucleotides matching TRBD1. Germline-derived CDR1 and CDR2 are SGHTA and FQGNSA. The V gene end was trimmed by 1 base and the J gene end by 6 bases; junction bases not matched to a gene: 8. The CDR3 is 16 residues long. The CDR3 region is CASSLGLRTGGDGYTF. The DNA of the CDR3 is TGTGCCAGCAGCTTAGGACTTCGGACAGGGGGGGATGGCTACACCTTC.

CDR3 amino acids: CASSRRPGQGSDTQYF. CDR3 coding DNA: TGTGCCAGCAGCCGCCGCCCGGGACAGGGCTCAGATACGCAGTATTTT. The rearrangement uses TRBV7-8 and TRBJ2-3; the match to TRBD1 covers 9 bases. CDR1 and CDR2 (germline): SGHVS, FQNEAQ. The CDR3 runs to 16 residues. J gave up 4 bases and V 5 bases, and 10 bases lay outside the gene matches.

V is TRBV2 and J is TRBJ1-4; 9 bases align to TRBD1. Germline CDR1 SNHLY, CDR2 FYNNEI. CDR3 length: 14 amino acids. V lost 4 bases to trimming and J lost 7 bases; unmatched junction nucleotides: 4. The CDR3 reads CASSAGTGSEKLFF. CDR3 in DNA: TGTGCCAGCAGTGCGGGGACAGGGTCTGAAAAACTGTTTTTT.

This clone was seen just once. The chain combines TRBV4-1 with TRBJ2-3; D possibly corresponds to TRBD2 (5 bases). The germline gives CDR1 MGHRA, CDR2 YSYEKL. With 7 bases removed from V and 1 base from J, the gap between germline ends came to 9 bases. The CDR3 extends over 13 amino acids. DNA for the CDR3: TGCGCCAGCACCTCGCGGGGCACAGATACGCAGTATTTT. It specifies CASTSRGTDTQYF.

This clone appeared a single time. V and J are TRBV6-6 and TRBJ2-7; 8 bases align to TRBD2. The length of the CDR3 is 15 residues. CDR1 is MNHNY and CDR2 is SVGAGI in the germline V gene (reference sequence). The J segment lost 5 bases and the V segment lost 6 bases, leaving 12 bases of the junction unmatched. For the CDR3, the DNA is TGTGCCAGCAGACTAATAGCGGGGAATACTAACGAGCAGTACTTC. Protein product: CASRLIAGNTNEQYF.

V usage is TRBV7-8 and J usage is TRBJ2-3, with a weak D call TRBD2 (7 bases). The CDR3 has 16 amino acids. From germline, CDR1 is SGHVS and CDR2 FQNEAQ. V lost 3 bases and J lost 1, with 14 bases in between. CDR3 region: CASSFSDSGGTDTQYF. CDR3 DNA sequence: TGTGCCAGCAGCTTCTCGGACAGCGGGGGCACAGATACGCAGTATTTT.

This sequence joins TRBV7-3 and TRBJ1-2; TRBD1 is a possible D gene (6 bases). This CDR3 spans 15 amino acids. Germline CDR1 reads SGHTA; CDR2 reads FQGTGA. Trimming cost V 5 bases and J 4 bases, with 17 bases left between them. CDR3 sequence (DNA): TGTGCCAGCAGCCCAACCCCAGGGGTCGGCTATGGCTACACCTTC. The encoded protein is CASSPTPGVGYGYTF. The whole variable domain, filled in from reference TRBV7-3 and TRBJ1-2, reads GAGVSQTPSNKVTEKGKYVELRCDPISGHTALYWYRQSLGQGPEFLIYFQGTGAADDSGLPNDRFFAVRPEGSVSTLKIQRTERGDSAVYLCASSPTPGVGYGYTFGSGTRLTVV.

The J gene is TRBJ2-3, the V gene TRBV2; D is unclear. Trimming cost V 4 bases and J 11 bases, with 16 bases left between them. Germline lookup yields CDR1 SNHLY and CDR2 FYNNEI. The CDR3 totals 13 residues. CDR3 amino acids: CASSAPTIYQQYF. The CDR3, as DNA: TGTGCCAGCAGTGCCCCTACGATCTACCAGCAGTATTTT.

V and J are TRBV11-3 and TRBJ2-5; 9 nucleotides match TRBD2. CDR3 length: 17 residues. V was pared by 5 bases and J by 4 bases, with 14 bases of the junction left unmatched. Germline CDR1 SGHNT, CDR2 YENEEA. The CDR3 reads CASSQRASGAPGETQYF. CDR3 nucleotides: TGTGCCAGCAGCCAGAGGGCTAGCGGGGCCCCGGGAGAGACCCAGTACTTC.

J is TRBJ1-2 and V is TRBV10-1; a weak D match, TRBD1 (5 bases). This CDR3 spans 14 amino acids. Germline V gives CDR1 WNHNN, CDR2 SYGVQD (reference sequence). The germline V and J ends were trimmed by 3 bases and 7 bases, with 15 bases remaining between them. CDR3 DNA: TGCGCCAGCAGTGACGTGACAGTCCCCAGTGGCTACACCTTC. Translating gives CASSDVTVPSGYTF.

The chain joins TRBV11-2 to TRBJ2-7, with D possibly matching TRBD2 (5 bases). Trimming removed 4 bases from V and 5 bases from J, with 12 bases in between. The CDR3 contains 13 residues. Germline V gene lookup returns CDR1 SGHAT and CDR2 FQNNGV. CDR3 sequence reads: CASSSSGKNEQYF. DNA for the CDR3: TGTGCCAGCAGCTCCTCCGGGAAGAACGAGCAGTACTTC.

Concerning this clone itself: The sample carries other DNA sequences with the same CDR3. V and J are TRBV5-6 and TRBJ1-5; D might be TRBD1 (5 bases). Looked up from germline, CDR1 is SGHDT and CDR2 is YYEEEE. V lost 0 bases to trimming and J lost 0 bases, with 7 bases between them. The CDR3 spans 15 residues. CDR3: CASSLAGSSNQPQHF. The DNA of the CDR3 is TGTGCCAGCAGCTTGGCAGGGTCTAGCAATCAGCCCCAGCATTTT.

The chain links TRBV4-1 to TRBJ2-7, with a possible D match to TRBD1 (6 bases). The V gene's germline CDR1 is MGHRA and CDR2 YSYEKL. V lost 0 bases and J 0 bases, leaving 15 bases between the germline ends. The CDR3 extends over 17 amino acids. The CDR3 here is CASSQEWTAHRSYEQYF. CDR3 nucleotides: TGCGCCAGCAGCCAAGAATGGACAGCTCATCGCTCCTACGAGCAGTACTTC.

The V call is TRBV28, the J call TRBJ1-1; D unclear. The length of the CDR3 is 14 residues. Germline CDR1 is MDHEN and CDR2 is SYDVKM. The V gene lost 2 bases and the J gene lost 5 bases, with 12 bases spanning the gap. In DNA, the CDR3 is TGTGCCAGCAGTTTAAACCGGGTATGGACTGAAGCTTTCTTT. As protein: CASSLNRVWTEAFF.

Remarks on this clone: At one end the junction does not follow the germline gene, possibly because of a read error. The chain joins TRBV7-9 to TRBJ2-1; 8 bases agree with TRBD2. This CDR3 is 18 amino acids long. In germline, CDR1 is SEHNR, CDR2 FQNEAQ (reference sequence). CDR3 nucleotides: TGTTCCAGCAGCCCCACCACAAGAGCGGGAGTCGGCTACAATGAGCAGTTCTTC. Amino acids: CSSSPTTRAGVGYNEQFF.

This clone has more than one count but fewer than ten. DNA for the CDR3: TGTGCCAGCACCTATTCAGGGGACACTGAAGCTTTCTTT. Translated, it gives CASTYSGDTEAFF. The chain links TRBV18 to TRBJ1-1, with D tentatively TRBD1 (6 bases). CDR1 and CDR2 from the germline V gene are KGHSH and LQKENI. The CDR3 length is 13 residues. V was trimmed by 8 bases and J by 3 bases, leaving 13 bases between them.

The V and J genes are TRBV6-1 and TRBJ1-5, with D hard to call. CDR3 length: 13 residues. CDR1 MNHNS and CDR2 SASEGT come from the germline V gene. V gave up 3 bases and J gave up 3 bases, with 6 bases separating them. This chain's CDR3 is CASSERDNQPQHF. CDR3 nucleotides: TGTGCCAGCAGTGAGCGGGACAATCAGCCCCAGCATTTT.

This clone has a handful of counts. The chain combines TRBV6-1 with TRBJ2-7; 11 positions agree with TRBD1. CDR1 and CDR2 (germline): MNHNS, SASEGT. This CDR3 has 15 residues. Unmatched junction bases numbered 4, after V lost 0 bases and J lost 6 bases. In DNA, the CDR3 is TGTGCCAGCAGTGAAGCCACCGGGACAGGGGGCGAGCAGTACTTC. It specifies CASSEATGTGGEQYF.